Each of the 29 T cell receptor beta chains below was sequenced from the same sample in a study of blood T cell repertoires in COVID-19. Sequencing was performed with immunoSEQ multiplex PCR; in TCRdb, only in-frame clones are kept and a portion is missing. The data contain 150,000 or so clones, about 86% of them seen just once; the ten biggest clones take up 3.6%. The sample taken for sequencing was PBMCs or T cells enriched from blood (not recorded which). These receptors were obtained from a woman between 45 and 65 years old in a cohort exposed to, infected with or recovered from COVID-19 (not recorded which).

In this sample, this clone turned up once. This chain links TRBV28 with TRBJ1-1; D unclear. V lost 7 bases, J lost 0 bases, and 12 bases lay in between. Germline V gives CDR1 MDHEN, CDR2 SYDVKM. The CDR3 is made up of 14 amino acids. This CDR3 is CASTRSGVNTEAFF. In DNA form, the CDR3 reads TGTGCCAGCACCAGATCCGGGGTGAACACTGAAGCTTTCTTT.

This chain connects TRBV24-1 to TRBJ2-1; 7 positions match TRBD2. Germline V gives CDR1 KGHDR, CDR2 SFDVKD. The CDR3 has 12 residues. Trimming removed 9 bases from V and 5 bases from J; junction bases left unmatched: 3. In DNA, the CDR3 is TGTGCCACCCGAGGACTAGACAATGAGCAGTTCTTC. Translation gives CATRGLDNEQFF.

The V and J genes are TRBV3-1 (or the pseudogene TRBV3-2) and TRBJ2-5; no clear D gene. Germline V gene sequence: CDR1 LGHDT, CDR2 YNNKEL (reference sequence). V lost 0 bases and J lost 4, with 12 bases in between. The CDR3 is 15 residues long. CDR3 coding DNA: TGTGCCAGCAGCCAAGAAAGTCGAGAACGAGAGACCCAGTACTTC. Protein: CASSQESRERETQYF.

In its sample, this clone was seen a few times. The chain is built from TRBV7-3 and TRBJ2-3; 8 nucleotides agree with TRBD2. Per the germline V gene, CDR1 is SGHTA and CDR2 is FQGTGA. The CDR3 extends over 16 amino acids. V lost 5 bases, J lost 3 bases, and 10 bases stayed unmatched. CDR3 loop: CASSAPGGVRTDTQYF. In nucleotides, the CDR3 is TGTGCCAGCAGCGCCCCGGGGGGGGTGAGGACAGATACGCAGTATTTT. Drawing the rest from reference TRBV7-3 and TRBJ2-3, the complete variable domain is GAGVSQTPSNKVTEKGKYVELRCDPISGHTALYWYRQSLGQGPEFLIYFQGTGAADDSGLPNDRFFAVRPEGSVSTLKIQRTERGDSAVYLCASSAPGGVRTDTQYFGPGTRLTVL.

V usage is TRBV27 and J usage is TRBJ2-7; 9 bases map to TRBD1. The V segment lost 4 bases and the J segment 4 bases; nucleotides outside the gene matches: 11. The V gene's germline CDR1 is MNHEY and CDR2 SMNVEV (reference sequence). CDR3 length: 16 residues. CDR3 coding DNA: TGTGCCAGCAGTTCACCCTACAGGGGGCGACTTTACGAGCAGTACTTC. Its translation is CASSSPYRGRLYEQYF.

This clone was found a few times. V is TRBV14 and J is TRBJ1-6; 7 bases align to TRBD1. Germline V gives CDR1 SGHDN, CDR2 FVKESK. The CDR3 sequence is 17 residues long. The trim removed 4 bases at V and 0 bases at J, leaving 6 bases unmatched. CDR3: CASSPGGGPSYNSPLHF. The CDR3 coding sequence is TGTGCCAGCAGCCCGGGAGGGGGCCCCTCCTATAATTCACCCCTCCACTTT.

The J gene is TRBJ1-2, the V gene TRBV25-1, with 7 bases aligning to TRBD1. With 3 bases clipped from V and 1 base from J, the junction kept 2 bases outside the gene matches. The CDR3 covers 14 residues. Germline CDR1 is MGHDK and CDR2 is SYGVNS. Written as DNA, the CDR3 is TGTGCCAGCAGTGATAACAGGGGTAACTATGGCTACACCTTC. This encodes CASSDNRGNYGYTF.

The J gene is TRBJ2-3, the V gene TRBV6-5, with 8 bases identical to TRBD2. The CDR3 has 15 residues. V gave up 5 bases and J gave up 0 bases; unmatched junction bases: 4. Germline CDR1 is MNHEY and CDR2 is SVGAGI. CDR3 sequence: CASSQRGTSTDTQYF. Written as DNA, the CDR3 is TGTGCCAGCAGTCAGCGGGGGACTAGCACAGATACGCAGTATTTT.

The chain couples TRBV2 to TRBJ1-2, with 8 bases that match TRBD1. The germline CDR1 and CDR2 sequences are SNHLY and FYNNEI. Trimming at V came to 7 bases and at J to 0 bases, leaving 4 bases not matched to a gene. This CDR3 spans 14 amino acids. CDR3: CASNIQGANYGYTF. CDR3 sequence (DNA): TGTGCCAGCAATATACAGGGGGCTAACTATGGCTACACCTTC.

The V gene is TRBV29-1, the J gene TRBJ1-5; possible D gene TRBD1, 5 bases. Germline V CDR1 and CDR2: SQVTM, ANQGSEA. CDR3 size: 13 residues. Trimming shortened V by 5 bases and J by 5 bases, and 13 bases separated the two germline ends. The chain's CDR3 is CSVRLQTDQPQHF. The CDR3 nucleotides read TGCAGCGTTAGACTGCAGACAGATCAGCCCCAGCATTTT.

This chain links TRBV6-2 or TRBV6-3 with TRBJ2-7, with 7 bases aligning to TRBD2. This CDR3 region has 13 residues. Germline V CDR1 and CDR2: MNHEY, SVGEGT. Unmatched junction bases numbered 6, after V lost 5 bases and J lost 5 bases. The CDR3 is CASSLAARDEQYF. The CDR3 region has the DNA TGTGCCAGCAGTCTAGCGGCCCGCGACGAGCAGTACTTC.

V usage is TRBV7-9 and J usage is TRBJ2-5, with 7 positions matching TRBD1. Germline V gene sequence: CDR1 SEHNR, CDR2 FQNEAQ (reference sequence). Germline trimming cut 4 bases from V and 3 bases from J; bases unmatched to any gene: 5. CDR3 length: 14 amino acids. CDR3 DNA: TGTGCCAGCAGCTCGAATACAGGGGAAGAGACCCAGTACTTC. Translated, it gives CASSSNTGEETQYF.

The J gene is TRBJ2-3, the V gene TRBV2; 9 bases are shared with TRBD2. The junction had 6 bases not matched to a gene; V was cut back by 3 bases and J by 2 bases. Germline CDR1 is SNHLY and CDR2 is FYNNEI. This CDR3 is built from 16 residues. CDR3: CASSEDLAGNTDTQYF. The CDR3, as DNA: TGTGCCAGCAGTGAGGATCTAGCGGGAAACACAGATACGCAGTATTTT.

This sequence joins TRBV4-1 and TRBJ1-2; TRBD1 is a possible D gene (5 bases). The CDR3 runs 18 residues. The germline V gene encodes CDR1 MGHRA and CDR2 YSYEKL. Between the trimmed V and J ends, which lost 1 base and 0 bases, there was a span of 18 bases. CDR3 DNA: TGCGCCAGCAGCCAAGCTGGCCCAGGACAAGTAGCTAACTATGGCTACACCTTC. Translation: CASSQAGPGQVANYGYTF.

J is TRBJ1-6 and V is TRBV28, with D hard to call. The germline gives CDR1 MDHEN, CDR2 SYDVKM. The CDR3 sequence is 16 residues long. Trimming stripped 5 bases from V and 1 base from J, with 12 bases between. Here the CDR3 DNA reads TGTGCCAGCAGTGATATCCCGGGGTCCTATAATTCACCCCTCCACTTT. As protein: CASSDIPGSYNSPLHF.

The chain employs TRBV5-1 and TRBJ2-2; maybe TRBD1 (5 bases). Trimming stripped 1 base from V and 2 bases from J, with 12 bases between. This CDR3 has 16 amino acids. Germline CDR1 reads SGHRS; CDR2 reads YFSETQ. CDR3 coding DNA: TGCGCCAGCAGCTTGACCGTGACAGACAACACCGGGGAGCTGTTTTTT. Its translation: CASSLTVTDNTGELFF.

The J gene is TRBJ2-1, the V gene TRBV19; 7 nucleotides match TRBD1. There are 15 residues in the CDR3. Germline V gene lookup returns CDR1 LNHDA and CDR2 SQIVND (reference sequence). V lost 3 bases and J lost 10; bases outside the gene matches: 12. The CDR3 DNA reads TGTGCCAGTAGTATTTTCGGGACAGAACCTATCGAGCAGTTCTTC. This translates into CASSIFGTEPIEQFF.

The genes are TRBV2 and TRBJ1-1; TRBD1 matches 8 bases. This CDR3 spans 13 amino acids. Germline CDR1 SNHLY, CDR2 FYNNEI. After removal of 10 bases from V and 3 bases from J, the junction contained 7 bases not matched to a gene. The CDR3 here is CANQGADDTEAFF. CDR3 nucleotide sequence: TGTGCCAATCAGGGGGCGGATGACACTGAAGCTTTCTTT.

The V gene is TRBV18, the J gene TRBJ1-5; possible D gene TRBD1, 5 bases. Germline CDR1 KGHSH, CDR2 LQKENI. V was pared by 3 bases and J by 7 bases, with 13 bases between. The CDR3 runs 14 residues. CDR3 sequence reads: CASSPSAGIQPQHF. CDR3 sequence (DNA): TGTGCCAGCTCACCCTCGGCAGGGATACAGCCCCAGCATTTT.

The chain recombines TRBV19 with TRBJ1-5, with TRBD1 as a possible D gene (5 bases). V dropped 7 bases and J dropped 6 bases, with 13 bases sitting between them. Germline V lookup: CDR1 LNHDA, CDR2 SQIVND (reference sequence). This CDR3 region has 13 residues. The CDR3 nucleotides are TGTGCCAGTAACATCCAGGGCGTTCAGCCCCAGCATTTT. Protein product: CASNIQGVQPQHF.

CDR3 nucleotides: TGTGCCACCAGTGATGGGACTAGCGGAGCCTACGAGCAGTACTTC. Amino acids: CATSDGTSGAYEQYF. The chain couples TRBV24-1 to TRBJ2-7; 11 nucleotides match TRBD2. Unmatched junction bases numbered 2, after V lost 3 bases and J lost 2 bases. Germline CDR1 and CDR2: KGHDR and SFDVKD. This CDR3 contains 15 residues.

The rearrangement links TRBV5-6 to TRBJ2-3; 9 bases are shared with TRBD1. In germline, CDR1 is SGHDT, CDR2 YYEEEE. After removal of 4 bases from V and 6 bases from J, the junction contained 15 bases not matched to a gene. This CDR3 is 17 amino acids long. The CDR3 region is CASSDTGTGFLRDTQYF. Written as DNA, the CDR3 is TGTGCCAGCAGCGATACCGGGACAGGGTTCCTCCGGGATACGCAGTATTTT.

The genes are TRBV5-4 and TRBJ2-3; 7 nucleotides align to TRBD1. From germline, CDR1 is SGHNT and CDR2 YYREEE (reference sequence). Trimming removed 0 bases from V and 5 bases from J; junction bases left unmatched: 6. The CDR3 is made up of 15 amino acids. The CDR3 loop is CASSLDRGHGDTQYF. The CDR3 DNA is TGTGCCAGCAGCTTGGACAGGGGCCATGGAGATACGCAGTATTTT.

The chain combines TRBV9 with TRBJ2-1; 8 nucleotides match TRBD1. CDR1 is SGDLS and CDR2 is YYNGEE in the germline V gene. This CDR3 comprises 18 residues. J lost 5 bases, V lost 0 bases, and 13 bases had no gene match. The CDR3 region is CASSVATGQGADNNEQFF. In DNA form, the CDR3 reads TGTGCCAGCAGCGTAGCTACAGGTCAGGGGGCGGATAACAATGAGCAGTTCTTC.

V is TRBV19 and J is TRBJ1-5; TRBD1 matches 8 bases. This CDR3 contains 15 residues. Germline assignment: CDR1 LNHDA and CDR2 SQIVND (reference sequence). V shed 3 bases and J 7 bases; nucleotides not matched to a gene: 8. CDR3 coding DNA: TGTGCCAGTAGTATTGGGTTACAGGGGGGGCAGCCCCAGCATTTT. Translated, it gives CASSIGLQGGQPQHF. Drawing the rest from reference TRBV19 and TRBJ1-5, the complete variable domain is DGGITQSPKYLFRKEGQNVTLSCEQNLNHDAMYWYRQDPGQGLRLIYYSQIVNDFQKGDIAEGYSVSREKKESFPLTVTSAQKNPTAFYLCASSIGLQGGQPQHFGDGTRLSIL.

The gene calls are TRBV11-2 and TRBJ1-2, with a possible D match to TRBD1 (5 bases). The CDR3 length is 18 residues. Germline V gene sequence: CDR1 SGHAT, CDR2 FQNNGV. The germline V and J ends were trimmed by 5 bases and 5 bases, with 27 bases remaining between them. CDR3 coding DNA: TGTGCCAGCAGCACCTTACGGGGGAACGTCTCGGCAATGTATGGCTACACCTTC. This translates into CASSTLRGNVSAMYGYTF.

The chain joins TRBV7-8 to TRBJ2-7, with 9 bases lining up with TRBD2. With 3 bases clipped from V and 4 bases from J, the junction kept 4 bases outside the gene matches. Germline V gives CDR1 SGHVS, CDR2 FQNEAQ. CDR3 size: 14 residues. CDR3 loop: CASSFSGGLYEQYF. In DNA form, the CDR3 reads TGTGCCAGCAGCTTTAGCGGGGGCCTTTACGAGCAGTACTTC.

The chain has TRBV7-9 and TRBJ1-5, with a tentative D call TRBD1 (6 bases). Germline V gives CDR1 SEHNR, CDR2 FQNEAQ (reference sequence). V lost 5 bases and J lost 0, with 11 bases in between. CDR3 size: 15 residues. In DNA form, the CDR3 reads TGTGCCAGCAGCGGGGACATAAATAGCAATCAGCCCCAGCATTTT. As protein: CASSGDINSNQPQHF. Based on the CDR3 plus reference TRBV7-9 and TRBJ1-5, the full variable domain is DTGVSQNPRHKITKRGQNVTFRCDPISEHNRLYWYRQTLGQGPEFLTYFQNEAQLEKSRLLSDRFSAERPKGSFSTLEIQRTEQGDSAMYLCASSGDINSNQPQHFGDGTRLSIL.

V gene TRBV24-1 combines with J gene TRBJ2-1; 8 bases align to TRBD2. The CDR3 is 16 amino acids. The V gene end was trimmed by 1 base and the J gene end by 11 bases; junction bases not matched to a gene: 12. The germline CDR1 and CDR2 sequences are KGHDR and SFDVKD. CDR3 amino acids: CATSDFAGGPLNKQFF. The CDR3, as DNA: TGTGCCACCAGTGATTTTGCGGGAGGCCCCCTGAATAAGCAGTTCTTC.